This T cell receptor (beta chain) was recovered during a study of cytomegalovirus exposure and HLA in healthy donors. Findings and caveats of the study: Common viral pathogens were later found to be apparently linked to several of the most significant clusters. Altogether, more than 150 TCR beta chains were recorded as cytomegalovirus-associated. Later findings reportedly placed an Asian-associated ancestry cluster below the roughly 670-donor mean for N-insertions. Rare TCR sequences dominated, though some public TCRs recurred in many donors.

CDR1 is MNHNY and CDR2 is SVGAGI in the germline V gene (reference sequence). The V end was cut by 2 bases, the J end by 4 bases, with 14 bases between. This CDR3 is 15 amino acids long. PCR amplification relied on 60 Vbeta primers (plus 13 Jbeta primers). Sequenced by immunoSEQ multiplex PCR; TCRdb stores in-frame clones only, minus some. The data hold more than 110,000 clones, with roughly 65% observed a single time. A word on this clone: Its matching antigen is unknown.

The sequence derives from a woman in her twenties or thirties in good health and CMV-seronegative. The chain employs TRBV6-6 and TRBJ1-1; D is uncertain. The sequenced sample was PBMCs. The CDR3 DNA follows: TGTGCCAGCAGTTACAATGGCGGAGACGGCACTGAAGCTTTCTTT. Amino acids: CASSYNGGDGTEAFF.